The T cell receptor (beta chain) under discussion was sequenced for a study of immune evolution from preneoplasia to lung adenocarcinoma. The assay was immunoSEQ multiplex PCR, and TCRdb's table has in-frame clones only and misses some. The sample has 7,500 to 10,000 clones, over 60% seen once. Per germline, CDR1 SGDLS and CDR2 YYNGEE. CDR3 length: 16 amino acids. Germline trimming cut 3 bases from V and 6 bases from J; bases unmatched to any gene: 12. The chain carries TRBV9 and TRBJ2-3; 8 nucleotides align to TRBD2. This receptor was taken from a person aged 70 to 85 with lung adenocarcinoma. Some clones in this sample may be carry-over from other donors' samples. Source material: FFPE minimally invasive lung adenocarcinoma tissue. CDR3: CASSETPGTSSDTQYF. DNA of the CDR3: TGTGCCAGCAGCGAGACCCCCGGGACTAGTTCCGATACGCAGTATTTT.